The rows below give T cell receptor beta chains drawn from one sample of a study of blood T cell repertoires in COVID-19. The table came from immunoSEQ multiplex PCR; TCRdb's copy has only in-frame clones and leaves some out. Among over 200,000 clones listed, around 82% were seen once. The sequencing input was peripheral blood. The receptors come from a man in his forties with active or convalescent COVID-19. Each CDR3 is given with its conserved first and last residue. D genes are given only for firm matches. Clone size, where shown, is once, few, many, or a class for clones that have expanded.

J gene: TRBJ1-2
clone size: -
D gene: -
V gene: TRBV19
CDR3 protein: CASSIQGPYGYTF
CDR3 DNA: TGTGCCAGTAGTATACAGGGCCCGTATGGCTACACCTTC

J gene: TRBJ2-7
clone size: -
D gene: -
V gene: TRBV5-8
CDR3 protein: CASSLSQISYEQYF
CDR3 DNA: TGTGCCAGCAGCTTGTCACAGATCTCCTACGAGCAGTACTTC

J gene: TRBJ1-1
clone size: -
D gene: -
V gene: TRBV3-1/TRBV3-2
CDR3 protein: CASTSGFAEAFF
CDR3 DNA: TGTGCCAGTACCTCAGGGTTCGCTGAAGCTTTCTTT

J gene: TRBJ2-7
clone size: -
D gene: TRBD2
V gene: TRBV19
CDR3 protein: CATRASGAPAYEQYF
CDR3 DNA: TGTGCCACCAGAGCTAGCGGGGCACCCGCCTACGAGCAGTACTTC

J gene: TRBJ1-2
clone size: -
D gene: -
V gene: TRBV6-5
CDR3 protein: CASSGRQMGYTF
CDR3 DNA: TGTGCCAGCAGCGGTCGACAGATGGGCTACACCTTC

J gene: TRBJ1-1
clone size: -
D gene: -
V gene: TRBV7-9
CDR3 protein: CASSLGQQNTEAFF
CDR3 DNA: TGTGCCAGCAGCTTAGGACAGCAAAACACTGAAGCTTTCTTT

J gene: TRBJ1-1
clone size: -
D gene: -
V gene: TRBV3-1/TRBV3-2
CDR3 protein: CASSRARAEAFF
CDR3 DNA: TGTGCCAGCAGCCGGGCGAGGGCTGAAGCTTTCTTT

J gene: TRBJ1-6
clone size: -
D gene: -
V gene: TRBV7-8
CDR3 protein: CASSLPLYYSPLHF
CDR3 DNA: TGTGCCAGCAGCTTACCCTTGTACTATTCACCCCTCCACTTT

J gene: TRBJ1-1
clone size: -
D gene: -
V gene: TRBV7-8
CDR3 protein: CASSFSARGTEAFF
CDR3 DNA: TGTGCCAGCAGCTTCTCGGCCAGGGGCACTGAAGCTTTCTTT

J gene: TRBJ1-1
clone size: once
D gene: -
V gene: TRBV5-5
CDR3 protein: CASSLEWRVGTEAFF
CDR3 DNA: TGTGCCAGCAGCTTGGAATGGAGGGTCGGCACTGAAGCTTTCTTT

J gene: TRBJ1-4
clone size: many
D gene: -
V gene: TRBV9
CDR3 protein: CASSVAPADEKLFF
CDR3 DNA: TGTGCCAGCAGCGTAGCCCCGGCGGATGAAAAACTGTTTTTT

J gene: TRBJ1-2
clone size: -
D gene: -
V gene: TRBV5-1
CDR3 protein: CASSFDTRGYGYTF
CDR3 DNA: TGCGCCAGCAGCTTTGACACCAGGGGCTATGGCTACACCTTC

J gene: TRBJ2-5
clone size: -
D gene: -
V gene: TRBV6-5
CDR3 protein: CASRTRETQYF
CDR3 DNA: TGTGCCAGCCGAACAAGAGAGACCCAGTACTTC

J gene: TRBJ2-7
clone size: -
D gene: -
V gene: TRBV28
CDR3 protein: CASSPGTRTYEQYF
CDR3 DNA: TGTGCCAGCAGTCCAGGGACTCGGACCTACGAGCAGTACTTC

J gene: TRBJ2-7
clone size: -
D gene: -
V gene: TRBV6-5
CDR3 protein: CASSYSPAGSYEQYF
CDR3 DNA: TGTGCCAGCAGTTATTCCCCGGCAGGATCCTACGAGCAGTACTTC

J gene: TRBJ2-3
clone size: few
D gene: -
V gene: TRBV2
CDR3 protein: CASSDAIETEDTDTQYF
CDR3 DNA: TGTGCCAGCAGTGATGCGATTGAGACCGAGGATACAGATACGCAGTATTTT

J gene: TRBJ1-1
clone size: -
D gene: TRBD1
V gene: TRBV18
CDR3 protein: CASTGQGAEAFF
CDR3 DNA: TGTGCCAGCACGGGACAGGGGGCTGAAGCTTTCTTT

J gene: TRBJ2-7
clone size: -
D gene: -
V gene: TRBV28
CDR3 protein: CASSFPSMDEQYF
CDR3 DNA: TGTGCCAGCAGTTTCCCCAGTATGGACGAGCAGTACTTC

J gene: TRBJ2-3
clone size: few
D gene: -
V gene: TRBV5-1
CDR3 protein: CASSFGRGNQDTQYF
CDR3 DNA: TGCGCCAGCAGCTTCGGCAGGGGAAACCAAGATACGCAGTATTTT

J gene: TRBJ2-4
clone size: -
D gene: -
V gene: TRBV19
CDR3 protein: CASSTLNSNKNIQYF
CDR3 DNA: TGTGCCAGTAGTACCTTGAACAGCAACAAAAACATTCAGTACTTC

J gene: TRBJ1-2
clone size: -
D gene: -
V gene: TRBV11-2
CDR3 protein: CASSAAQGLGGYTF
CDR3 DNA: TGTGCCAGCAGCGCGGCACAGGGCCTGGGTGGCTACACCTTC

J gene: TRBJ1-1
clone size: -
D gene: -
V gene: TRBV11-2
CDR3 protein: CASSLTPGRGTEAFF
CDR3 DNA: TGTGCCAGCAGCTTAACCCCAGGGCGAGGCACTGAAGCTTTCTTT

J gene: TRBJ1-1
clone size: -
D gene: TRBD1
V gene: TRBV20-1
CDR3 protein: CSASVPSTGTAHEAFF
CDR3 DNA: TGCAGTGCTAGTGTCCCCTCTACCGGGACAGCGCATGAAGCTTTCTTT

J gene: TRBJ1-2
clone size: -
D gene: -
V gene: TRBV29-1
CDR3 protein: CSVASAGGDYTF
CDR3 DNA: TGCAGCGTCGCCTCGGCCGGGGGGGACTACACCTTC

J gene: TRBJ2-1
clone size: -
D gene: TRBD2
V gene: TRBV7-6
CDR3 protein: CASSRSGASYNEQFF
CDR3 DNA: TGTGCCAGCAGCCGAAGCGGGGCCTCCTACAATGAGCAGTTCTTC

J gene: TRBJ2-1
clone size: -
D gene: -
V gene: TRBV5-6
CDR3 protein: CASSLPGRGAYNEQFF
CDR3 DNA: TGTGCCAGCAGCTTGCCAGGCAGGGGGGCTTACAATGAGCAGTTCTTC

J gene: TRBJ2-2
clone size: -
D gene: TRBD2
V gene: TRBV11-3
CDR3 protein: CASSLAGGAFGELFF
CDR3 DNA: TGTGCCAGCAGCTTGGCGGGGGGCGCTTTTGGGGAGCTGTTTTTT

J gene: TRBJ1-1
clone size: -
D gene: -
V gene: TRBV29-1
CDR3 protein: CSVVGHRNTEAFF
CDR3 DNA: TGCAGCGTTGTGGGACATAGGAACACTGAAGCTTTCTTT

J gene: TRBJ2-2
clone size: -
D gene: -
V gene: TRBV6-5
CDR3 protein: CASRGLPTGELFF
CDR3 DNA: TGTGCCAGCAGGGGACTCCCAACCGGGGAGCTGTTTTTT

J gene: TRBJ2-2
clone size: -
D gene: -
V gene: TRBV24-1
CDR3 protein: CATNRVNTGELFF
CDR3 DNA: TGTGCCACAAACAGGGTAAACACCGGGGAGCTGTTTTTT

J gene: TRBJ2-2
clone size: -
D gene: -
V gene: TRBV5-1
CDR3 protein: CASGAGPPNTGELFF
CDR3 DNA: TGCGCCAGCGGTGCGGGGCCCCCGAACACCGGGGAGCTGTTTTTT

J gene: TRBJ2-1
clone size: -
D gene: TRBD1
V gene: TRBV25-1
CDR3 protein: CASSEGRGHYNEQFF
CDR3 DNA: TGTGCCAGCAGTGAAGGAAGGGGGCACTACAATGAGCAGTTCTTC

J gene: TRBJ1-1
clone size: -
D gene: -
V gene: TRBV6-5
CDR3 protein: CASRALSDTEAFF
CDR3 DNA: TGTGCCAGCAGGGCCCTCTCAGATACTGAAGCTTTCTTT

J gene: TRBJ2-1
clone size: -
D gene: TRBD2
V gene: TRBV18
CDR3 protein: CASSPLGASGRANEQFF
CDR3 DNA: TGTGCCAGCTCACCACTTGGAGCTAGCGGGAGGGCCAATGAGCAGTTCTTC

J gene: TRBJ1-1
clone size: -
D gene: -
V gene: TRBV18
CDR3 protein: CASSPRQGLGTEAFF
CDR3 DNA: TGTGCCAGCTCACCACGTCAGGGCCTGGGCACTGAAGCTTTCTTT

J gene: TRBJ2-3
clone size: -
D gene: TRBD2
V gene: TRBV5-1
CDR3 protein: CASSRGTSGRTDTQYF
CDR3 DNA: TGCGCCAGCAGCCGAGGGACTAGCGGGAGGACAGATACGCAGTATTTT

J gene: TRBJ1-6
clone size: -
D gene: TRBD1
V gene: TRBV18
CDR3 protein: CASSPLGPGQMDNSPLHF
CDR3 DNA: TGTGCCAGCTCACCCCTAGGACCGGGACAGATGGATAATTCACCCCTCCACTTT

J gene: TRBJ1-1
clone size: -
D gene: -
V gene: TRBV30
CDR3 protein: CAWSSQGNTEAFF
CDR3 DNA: TGTGCCTGGAGTTCACAGGGGAACACTGAAGCTTTCTTT

J gene: TRBJ2-3
clone size: -
D gene: -
V gene: TRBV11-2
CDR3 protein: CASSTSSGADTQYF
CDR3 DNA: TGTGCCAGCTCCACTAGCAGTGGCGCAGATACGCAGTATTTT

J gene: TRBJ2-2
clone size: -
D gene: -
V gene: TRBV15
CDR3 protein: CATSRGAETGELFF
CDR3 DNA: TGTGCCACCAGCCGGGGGGCGGAAACCGGGGAGCTGTTTTTT

J gene: TRBJ1-2
clone size: few
D gene: -
V gene: TRBV7-9
CDR3 protein: CASSLDEGANYGYTF
CDR3 DNA: TGTGCCAGCAGCTTAGACGAGGGGGCTAACTATGGCTACACCTTC

J gene: TRBJ1-2
clone size: -
D gene: -
V gene: TRBV12-5
CDR3 protein: CASGLARDNLYGYTF
CDR3 DNA: TGTGCTAGTGGTTTGGCTCGGGACAACCTCTATGGCTACACCTTC

J gene: TRBJ1-2
clone size: -
D gene: -
V gene: TRBV12-3/TRBV12-4
CDR3 protein: CASRVTGMSGYTF
CDR3 DNA: TGTGCCAGCAGGGTAACAGGGATGTCCGGCTACACCTTC

J gene: TRBJ1-1
clone size: once
D gene: -
V gene: TRBV5-8
CDR3 protein: CASSRQGGTEAFF
CDR3 DNA: TGTGCCAGCAGCCGCCAAGGGGGCACTGAAGCTTTCTTT

J gene: TRBJ2-1
clone size: -
D gene: TRBD1
V gene: TRBV9
CDR3 protein: CASSVVGTGLTEQFF
CDR3 DNA: TGTGCCAGCAGCGTAGTGGGGACAGGGTTGACTGAGCAGTTCTTC

J gene: TRBJ1-4
clone size: -
D gene: TRBD1
V gene: TRBV16
CDR3 protein: CASSPRTGAEKLFF
CDR3 DNA: TGTGCCAGCAGCCCACGAACAGGGGCCGAAAAACTGTTTTTT

J gene: TRBJ1-3
clone size: -
D gene: TRBD1
V gene: TRBV7-9
CDR3 protein: CASSLRQGVGNTIYF
CDR3 DNA: TGTGCCAGCAGCTTACGACAGGGTGTAGGAAACACCATATATTTT

J gene: TRBJ2-2
clone size: -
D gene: -
V gene: TRBV7-9
CDR3 protein: CASDPSSITGELFF
CDR3 DNA: TGTGCCAGCGACCCTAGCTCCATCACCGGGGAGCTGTTTTTT